The 15 T cell receptor beta chains reported below all come from one sample, sequenced in a study of T cell responses to AZD1222 COVID-19 vaccine. Assay: immunoSEQ multiplex PCR; the TCRdb copy retains only in-frame clones and omits some. The sample consists of 120,000 or so clones, 88% of them appearing once. The source material was peripheral blood, sampled 28 days after the second AZD1222 dose. These receptor sequences come from an adult who received the AZD1222 COVID-19 vaccine.

This chain connects TRBV19 to TRBJ1-2; 7 nucleotides line up with TRBD1. Germline-derived CDR1 and CDR2 are LNHDA and SQIVND (reference sequence). This CDR3 has 14 residues. J gave up 2 bases and V 10 bases, and 10 bases lay outside the gene matches. CDR3 nucleotide sequence: TGTGCCACCAATCCCTGGGACAGAAACTATGGCTACACCTTC. It codes for CATNPWDRNYGYTF.

The chain links TRBV20-1 to TRBJ1-2, with D perhaps matching TRBD1 (5 bases). This CDR3 has 12 amino acids. Trimming shortened V by 3 bases and J by 4 bases, and 9 bases separated the two germline ends. CDR1 and CDR2 (germline): DFQATT, SNEGSKA (reference sequence). The CDR3 sequence is CSASRGGYGYTF. The CDR3 DNA is TGCAGTGCTAGTCGGGGGGGCTATGGCTACACCTTC.

The chain employs TRBV21-1 and TRBJ1-2. TRBV21-1 is a known pseudogene. CDR3 length: 17 amino acids. CDR3 loop: CASSRVLAGGQRDGYTF. DNA of the CDR3: TGTGCCAGCAGCAGGGTCTTAGCAGGAGGGCAAAGGGATGGCTACACCTTC.

V gene TRBV7-3 combines with J gene TRBJ2-5; D might be TRBD1 or TRBD2, each matching 6 bases. V shed 4 bases and J shed 5 bases, with 8 bases lying between them. The CDR3 covers 12 residues. Germline loops: CDR1 SGHTA, CDR2 FQGTGA. The CDR3 sequence is CASSSGGETQYF. CDR3 in DNA: TGTGCCAGCAGCTCCGGGGGCGAGACCCAGTACTTC. Using reference TRBV7-3 and TRBJ2-5 for the parts outside the CDR3, the full variable domain is GAGVSQTPSNKVTEKGKYVELRCDPISGHTALYWYRQSLGQGPEFLIYFQGTGAADDSGLPNDRFFAVRPEGSVSTLKIQRTERGDSAVYLCASSSGGETQYFGPGTRLLVL.

The genes are TRBV7-3 and TRBJ1-2, with 11 nucleotides matching TRBD1. This CDR3 is built from 15 residues. The germline CDR1 and CDR2 sequences are SGHTA and FQGTGA. V dropped 2 bases and J dropped 5; count of bases not matched to a gene: 4. The CDR3 region is CASSLVGTGGYGYTF. The CDR3 coding sequence is TGTGCCAGCAGCTTAGTGGGGACAGGGGGTTATGGCTACACCTTC.

The table lists this clone with a few counts. V is TRBV6-5 and J is TRBJ1-5; unclear D gene. CDR3 length: 15 amino acids. Germline V gene lookup returns CDR1 MNHEY and CDR2 SVGAGI. The V end lost 2 bases, the J end lost 0 bases, and 8 bases lay between the germline ends. As DNA, the CDR3 is TGTGCCAGCAGTTACAAGGGCTCTAGCAATCAGCCCCAGCATTTT. Protein sequence: CASSYKGSSNQPQHF.

V is TRBV10-3 and J is TRBJ1-3; D is undetermined. Germline loops: CDR1 ENHRY, CDR2 SYGVKD. The CDR3 has 15 residues. Trimming removed 4 bases from V and 4 bases from J, with 14 bases in between. As DNA, the CDR3 is TGTGCCATCAGTGCACTAGGACTGGAGGGAAACACCATATATTTT. This encodes CAISALGLEGNTIYF.

This clone is medium-sized in the sample. The rearrangement uses TRBV7-8 and TRBJ2-1; 9 bases map to TRBD2. This CDR3 region has 16 residues. CDR1 is SGHVS and CDR2 is FQNEAQ in the germline V gene. V lost 3 bases and J lost 7; bases outside the gene matches: 10. The DNA of the CDR3 is TGTGCCAGCAGCTTGGCGGGGGGGGCGCAAGGGAATGAGCAGTTCTTC. Translating gives CASSLAGGAQGNEQFF. The variable domain in full, with the rest retrieved from reference TRBV7-8 and TRBJ2-1, is GAGVSQSPRYKVAKRGQDVALRCDPISGHVSLFWYQQALGQGPEFLTYFQNEAQLDKSGLPSDRFFAERPEGSVSTLKIQRTQQEDSAVYLCASSLAGGAQGNEQFFGPGTRLTVL.

The rearrangement joins TRBV6-5 to TRBJ2-7; D might be TRBD2 (6 bases). The germline V gene encodes CDR1 MNHEY and CDR2 SVGAGI. The CDR3 is 14 amino acids. Trimming cost V 7 bases and J 1 base, with 14 bases left between them. For the CDR3, the DNA is TGTGCCAGCACCCAATTCAGCGGGTCCTACGAGCAGTACTTC. This gives the protein CASTQFSGSYEQYF.

This clone has only a few counts. The J gene is TRBJ2-3, the V gene TRBV9; D perhaps matches TRBD1 (5 bases). CDR3 length equals 17 residues. V lost 4 bases and J 3 bases, leaving 21 bases between the germline ends. In germline, CDR1 is SGDLS, CDR2 YYNGEE. The CDR3 region has the DNA TGTGCCAGCAGCCTCGAAAGGGGCTCGATGGGAACAGATACGCAGTATTTT. Protein: CASSLERGSMGTDTQYF.

V and J are TRBV5-1 and TRBJ2-7; D is unclear. V was pared by 3 bases and J by 2 bases, with 3 bases between. The CDR3 has 11 amino acids. In germline, CDR1 is SGHRS, CDR2 YFSETQ. The CDR3 loop is CASSSTYEQYF. As DNA, the CDR3 is TGCGCCAGCAGCTCAACCTACGAGCAGTACTTC.

The J gene is TRBJ1-1, the V gene TRBV7-8; D call uncertain. Germline V gene sequence: CDR1 SGHVS, CDR2 FQNEAQ. V dropped 5 bases and J dropped 1 base, with 11 bases sitting between them. This CDR3 comprises 14 residues. The chain's CDR3 is CASSTRTGNTEAFF. The CDR3 nucleotides read TGTGCCAGCAGCACAAGGACGGGGAACACTGAAGCTTTCTTT.

V is TRBV7-6 and J is TRBJ2-3; D remains unclear. Germline lookup yields CDR1 SGHVS and CDR2 FNYEAQ. V was shortened by 5 bases and J by 6 bases, with 18 bases between the two germline ends. The CDR3 consists of 15 residues. In DNA, the CDR3 is TGTGCCAGCAGCCCACTCTTCTCGACCGGGGATACGCAGTATTTT. This encodes CASSPLFSTGDTQYF.

The genes are TRBV28 and TRBJ2-5; D is unresolved. Germline V gene lookup returns CDR1 MDHEN and CDR2 SYDVKM. V shed 4 bases and J shed 5 bases, with 8 bases lying between them. The CDR3 is made up of 12 amino acids. In nucleotides, the CDR3 is TGTGCCAGCAGTTGGCTCGTCGAGACCCAGTACTTC. Its protein product is CASSWLVETQYF.

The rearrangement links TRBV4-2 to TRBJ1-1; 7 positions match TRBD1. This CDR3 region has 15 residues. Looked up from germline, CDR1 is LGHNA and CDR2 is YNFKEQ. V was clipped by 2 bases and J by 3 bases; unmatched bases: 6. The CDR3: CASSQQQGQYTEAFF. The CDR3 DNA reads TGTGCCAGCAGCCAACAACAGGGACAGTACACTGAAGCTTTCTTT.